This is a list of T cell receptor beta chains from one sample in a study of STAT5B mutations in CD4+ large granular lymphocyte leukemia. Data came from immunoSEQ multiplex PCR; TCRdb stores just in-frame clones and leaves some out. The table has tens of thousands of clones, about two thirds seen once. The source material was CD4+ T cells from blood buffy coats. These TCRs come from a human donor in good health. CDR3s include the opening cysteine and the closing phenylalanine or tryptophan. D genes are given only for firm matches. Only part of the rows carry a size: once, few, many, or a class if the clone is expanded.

CDR3 protein: CASSFWTVGYEQYF
CDR3 DNA: TGTGCCAGCAGTTTTTGGACGGTGGGCTACGAGCAGTACTTC
CDR3 length: 14
D gene: -
J gene: TRBJ2-7
clone size: -
V gene: TRBV28

CDR3 protein: CASSLTSGRGEAFF
CDR3 DNA: TGTGCCAGCAGCTTAACATCAGGGAGAGGTGAAGCTTTCTTT
CDR3 length: 14
D gene: -
J gene: TRBJ1-1
clone size: -
V gene: TRBV7-2

CDR3 protein: CASSVGPGQGTGELFF
CDR3 DNA: TGTGCCAGCAGCGTAGGTCCGGGGCAGGGCACCGGGGAGCTGTTTTTT
CDR3 length: 16
D gene: -
J gene: TRBJ2-2
clone size: -
V gene: TRBV9

CDR3 protein: CASSPGRAATNEKLFF
CDR3 DNA: TGTGCCAGCAGCCCAGGCAGGGCAGCAACTAATGAAAAACTGTTTTTT
CDR3 length: 16
D gene: -
J gene: TRBJ1-4
clone size: -
V gene: TRBV7-8

CDR3 protein: CASINRATKNIQYF
CDR3 DNA: TGTGCCAGCATCAACCGGGCCACAAAAAACATTCAGTACTTC
CDR3 length: 14
D gene: -
J gene: TRBJ2-4
clone size: -
V gene: TRBV6-4

CDR3 protein: CASSLEDRFNGYTF
CDR3 DNA: TGTGCCAGCAGCTTAGAGGACAGGTTCAATGGCTACACCTTC
CDR3 length: 14
D gene: TRBD1
J gene: TRBJ1-2
clone size: few
V gene: TRBV5-5

CDR3 protein: CASSLGGLPYEQYF
CDR3 DNA: TGTGCCAGCAGCTTGGGGGGGCTACCCTACGAGCAGTACTTC
CDR3 length: 14
D gene: -
J gene: TRBJ2-7
clone size: -
V gene: TRBV5-6

CDR3 protein: CASSVQGGRQPQHF
CDR3 DNA: TGTGCCAGCAGTGTTCAAGGGGGACGGCAGCCCCAGCATTTT
CDR3 length: 14
D gene: -
J gene: TRBJ1-5
clone size: -
V gene: TRBV6-1

CDR3 protein: CASSSKTVGFPWGYTF
CDR3 DNA: TGTGCCAGCAGCTCTAAGACGGTCGGATTCCCCTGGGGCTACACCTTC
CDR3 length: 16
D gene: -
J gene: TRBJ1-2
clone size: -
V gene: TRBV5-4

CDR3 protein: CASSQRETQGWETQYF
CDR3 DNA: TGCGCCAGCAGCCAACGGGAAACACAGGGGTGGGAGACCCAGTACTTC
CDR3 length: 16
D gene: TRBD1
J gene: TRBJ2-5
clone size: few
V gene: TRBV4-1

CDR3 protein: CASSQLGRSSYEQYF
CDR3 DNA: TGTGCCAGCAGCCAGTTAGGAAGGAGCTCCTACGAGCAGTACTTC
CDR3 length: 15
D gene: -
J gene: TRBJ2-7
clone size: once
V gene: TRBV14

CDR3 protein: CASSLGFVVVDGYTF
CDR3 DNA: TGCGCCAGCAGCTTGGGGTTTGTTGTTGTTGATGGCTACACCTTC
CDR3 length: 15
D gene: -
J gene: TRBJ1-2
clone size: -
V gene: TRBV5-1

CDR3 protein: CASSIGGARGRGYTF
CDR3 DNA: TGTGCCAGTAGTATAGGGGGTGCGAGGGGACGTGGCTACACCTTC
CDR3 length: 15
D gene: -
J gene: TRBJ1-2
clone size: few
V gene: TRBV19

CDR3 protein: CASSLEGQGPYEQYF
CDR3 DNA: TGCGCCAGCAGCTTGGAGGGACAGGGACCCTACGAGCAGTACTTC
CDR3 length: 15
D gene: TRBD1
J gene: TRBJ2-7
clone size: -
V gene: TRBV5-1

CDR3 protein: CASSLTGGNGSPLHF
CDR3 DNA: TGTGCCAGCAGCCTGACAGGGGGTAATGGATCACCCCTCCACTTT
CDR3 length: 15
D gene: TRBD1
J gene: TRBJ1-6
clone size: -
V gene: TRBV7-2

CDR3 protein: CASSLRSSYEQYF
CDR3 DNA: TGTGCCAGCAGCTTAAGGTCCTCCTACGAGCAGTACTTC
CDR3 length: 13
D gene: -
J gene: TRBJ2-7
clone size: -
V gene: TRBV5-8

CDR3 protein: CASSEPDQPQHF
CDR3 DNA: TGTGCCAGCAGTGAACCGGATCAGCCCCAGCATTTT
CDR3 length: 12
D gene: -
J gene: TRBJ1-5
clone size: -
V gene: TRBV6-1

CDR3 protein: CASGPGGRGTDTQYF
CDR3 DNA: TGCGCCAGCGGACCGGGGGGGCGCGGCACAGATACGCAGTATTTT
CDR3 length: 15
D gene: TRBD2
J gene: TRBJ2-3
clone size: -
V gene: TRBV5-1

CDR3 protein: CASRLSGPGTEAFF
CDR3 DNA: TGCGCCAGCAGGCTGAGCGGTCCCGGCACTGAAGCTTTCTTT
CDR3 length: 14
D gene: -
J gene: TRBJ1-1
clone size: -
V gene: TRBV10-2

CDR3 protein: CASSSQRNTIYF
CDR3 DNA: TGTGCCAGCAGCTCCCAGCGAAACACCATATATTTT
CDR3 length: 12
D gene: -
J gene: TRBJ1-3
clone size: -
V gene: TRBV5-6

CDR3 protein: CASSQDVGGHQPQHF
CDR3 DNA: TGCGCCAGCAGCCAAGACGTAGGGGGCCATCAGCCCCAGCATTTT
CDR3 length: 15
D gene: TRBD1
J gene: TRBJ1-5
clone size: -
V gene: TRBV4-3

CDR3 protein: CASSASRDRAYGYTF
CDR3 DNA: TGTGCCAGCAGCGCATCCCGGGACAGGGCCTATGGCTACACCTTC
CDR3 length: 15
D gene: TRBD1
J gene: TRBJ1-2
clone size: few
V gene: TRBV7-2

CDR3 protein: CASSPGSYNEQFF
CDR3 DNA: TGTGCCAGCTCTCCAGGGTCCTACAATGAGCAGTTCTTC
CDR3 length: 13
D gene: -
J gene: TRBJ2-1
clone size: -
V gene: TRBV18

CDR3 protein: CASSVVTVYNEQFF
CDR3 DNA: TGTGCCAGCAGCGTAGTAACGGTTTACAATGAGCAGTTCTTC
CDR3 length: 14
D gene: -
J gene: TRBJ2-1
clone size: once
V gene: TRBV9

CDR3 protein: CASSQEGVSNTGELFF
CDR3 DNA: TGTGCCAGCAGTCAAGAGGGGGTGTCGAACACCGGGGAGCTGTTTTTT
CDR3 length: 16
D gene: -
J gene: TRBJ2-2
clone size: few
V gene: TRBV2

CDR3 protein: CASSSQGAVTEAFF
CDR3 DNA: TGTGCCAGCAGCTCCCAGGGGGCGGTCACTGAAGCTTTCTTT
CDR3 length: 14
D gene: TRBD1
J gene: TRBJ1-1
clone size: -
V gene: TRBV11-2

CDR3 protein: CASSGGGRGLYEQYF
CDR3 DNA: TGTGCCAGCAGCGGGGGGGGCAGGGGGCTTTACGAGCAGTACTTC
CDR3 length: 15
D gene: -
J gene: TRBJ2-7
clone size: -
V gene: TRBV5-4

CDR3 protein: CASSEIGNRQFF
CDR3 DNA: TGTGCCAGCAGTGAAATTGGGAACAGGCAGTTCTTC
CDR3 length: 12
D gene: -
J gene: TRBJ2-1
clone size: once
V gene: TRBV6-1

CDR3 protein: CATRDSNAGSYGYTF
CDR3 DNA: TGTGCCACCCGAGATTCTAACGCTGGTAGCTATGGCTACACCTTC
CDR3 length: 15
D gene: -
J gene: TRBJ1-2
clone size: -
V gene: TRBV19

CDR3 protein: CASSPGQGARFGETQYF
CDR3 DNA: TGCGCCAGCAGCCCCGGACAGGGGGCCAGGTTCGGGGAGACCCAGTACTTC
CDR3 length: 17
D gene: TRBD1
J gene: TRBJ2-5
clone size: -
V gene: TRBV5-1

CDR3 protein: CATSRDLRGDTEAFF
CDR3 DNA: TGTGCCACCAGCAGAGATCTTAGGGGGGACACTGAAGCTTTCTTT
CDR3 length: 15
D gene: -
J gene: TRBJ1-1
clone size: -
V gene: TRBV15

CDR3 protein: CASSELEGGSGNTIYF
CDR3 DNA: TGCGCCAGCAGTGAGTTGGAAGGTGGCTCTGGAAACACCATATATTTT
CDR3 length: 16
D gene: -
J gene: TRBJ1-3
clone size: few
V gene: TRBV10-1

CDR3 protein: CASSLGGRGQGYEQYF
CDR3 DNA: TGTGCCAGCAGCTTGGGAGGCAGGGGACAGGGCTACGAGCAGTACTTC
CDR3 length: 16
D gene: TRBD1
J gene: TRBJ2-7
clone size: -
V gene: TRBV5-4

CDR3 protein: CASSVDRADNSPLHF
CDR3 DNA: TGCGCCAGCAGCGTTGACAGGGCAGATAATTCACCCCTCCACTTT
CDR3 length: 15
D gene: TRBD1
J gene: TRBJ1-6
clone size: few
V gene: TRBV5-1

CDR3 protein: CASSLTGGRGTDTQYF
CDR3 DNA: TGTGCCAGCAGCTTAACGGGGGGGCGTGGAACAGATACGCAGTATTTT
CDR3 length: 16
D gene: TRBD2
J gene: TRBJ2-3
clone size: -
V gene: TRBV7-6

CDR3 protein: CASSGRPGAGNQPQHF
CDR3 DNA: TGTGCCAGCAGTGGCCGACCAGGGGCCGGCAATCAGCCCCAGCATTTT
CDR3 length: 16
D gene: -
J gene: TRBJ1-5
clone size: -
V gene: TRBV6-1

CDR3 protein: CASNPQGPVGNQPQHF
CDR3 DNA: TGTGCCAGTAATCCCCAGGGGCCGGTCGGCAATCAGCCCCAGCATTTT
CDR3 length: 16
D gene: -
J gene: TRBJ1-5
clone size: few
V gene: TRBV19

CDR3 protein: CTSSHPPGQGPKNIQYF
CDR3 DNA: TGCACCAGCAGCCATCCTCCGGGACAGGGGCCCAAAAACATTCAGTACTTC
CDR3 length: 17
D gene: -
J gene: TRBJ2-4
clone size: -
V gene: TRBV1

CDR3 protein: CASSRGPYEQYF
CDR3 DNA: TGTGCCAGTAGTAGGGGGCCCTACGAGCAGTACTTC
CDR3 length: 12
D gene: TRBD1
J gene: TRBJ2-7
clone size: -
V gene: TRBV2

CDR3 protein: CASTLHGELFF
CDR3 DNA: TGCGCCAGCACCTTGCACGGGGAGCTGTTTTTT
CDR3 length: 11
D gene: -
J gene: TRBJ2-2
clone size: -
V gene: TRBV5-1

CDR3 protein: CASRAGPGNEQFF
CDR3 DNA: TGTGCCAGCAGGGCAGGGCCAGGCAATGAGCAGTTCTTC
CDR3 length: 13
D gene: -
J gene: TRBJ2-1
clone size: -
V gene: TRBV2

CDR3 protein: CARSSWGRANYEQYF
CDR3 DNA: TGTGCCAGAAGCTCGTGGGGGAGGGCTAACTACGAGCAGTACTTC
CDR3 length: 15
D gene: -
J gene: TRBJ2-7
clone size: -
V gene: TRBV7-5

CDR3 protein: CASSPEQATTEAFF
CDR3 DNA: TGCGCCAGCAGCCCGGAACAGGCGACCACTGAAGCTTTCTTT
CDR3 length: 14
D gene: -
J gene: TRBJ1-1
clone size: -
V gene: TRBV5-1

CDR3 protein: CASSQDEGGRRGNTIYF
CDR3 DNA: TGCGCCAGCAGCCAAGACGAGGGGGGACGTCGGGGAAACACCATATATTTT
CDR3 length: 17
D gene: -
J gene: TRBJ1-3
clone size: -
V gene: TRBV4-1

CDR3 protein: CASSQDPRQGWKAFF
CDR3 DNA: TGCGCCAGCAGCCAAGATCCCCGGCAGGGATGGAAAGCTTTCTTT
CDR3 length: 15
D gene: -
J gene: TRBJ1-1
clone size: -
V gene: TRBV4-3

CDR3 protein: CASSGGTANTEAFF
CDR3 DNA: TGTGCCAGTAGTGGGGGGACAGCGAACACTGAAGCTTTCTTT
CDR3 length: 14
D gene: TRBD1
J gene: TRBJ1-1
clone size: medium-sized
V gene: TRBV19